This T cell receptor beta chain is drawn from a study of cytomegalovirus exposure and HLA in healthy donors. General study points: In a later analysis, at a false discovery rate of 0.05, fewer than 20,000 TCR beta sequences matched HLA alleles.

V was pared by 5 bases and J by 2 bases, with 11 bases between. Germline values: CDR1 SEHNR, CDR2 FQNEAQ (reference sequence). The CDR3 runs 14 residues. 13 Jbeta primers and 60 Vbeta primers were used for the PCR. Assay used: immunoSEQ multiplex PCR; TCRdb lists only in-frame clones, some missing. The sample gives some 98,000 clones, roughly 70% of which show up once; 2% to 2.5% is in the top ten. With regard to this clone: Its target is not known.

Source material: PBMCs. The sequence derives from a middle-aged man in good health and CMV-seronegative. The chain joins TRBV7-9 to TRBJ2-3; maybe TRBD2 (5 bases). The CDR3 here is CASSPNGDTDTQYF. Here the CDR3 DNA reads TGTGCCAGCAGCCCAAACGGGGACACAGATACGCAGTATTTT. The full variable domain, rest sourced from reference TRBV7-9 and TRBJ2-3, is DTGVSQNPRHKITKRGQNVTFRCDPISEHNRLYWYRQTLGQGPEFLTYFQNEAQLEKSRLLSDRFSAERPKGSFSTLEIQRTEQGDSAMYLCASSPNGDTDTQYFGPGTRLTVL.